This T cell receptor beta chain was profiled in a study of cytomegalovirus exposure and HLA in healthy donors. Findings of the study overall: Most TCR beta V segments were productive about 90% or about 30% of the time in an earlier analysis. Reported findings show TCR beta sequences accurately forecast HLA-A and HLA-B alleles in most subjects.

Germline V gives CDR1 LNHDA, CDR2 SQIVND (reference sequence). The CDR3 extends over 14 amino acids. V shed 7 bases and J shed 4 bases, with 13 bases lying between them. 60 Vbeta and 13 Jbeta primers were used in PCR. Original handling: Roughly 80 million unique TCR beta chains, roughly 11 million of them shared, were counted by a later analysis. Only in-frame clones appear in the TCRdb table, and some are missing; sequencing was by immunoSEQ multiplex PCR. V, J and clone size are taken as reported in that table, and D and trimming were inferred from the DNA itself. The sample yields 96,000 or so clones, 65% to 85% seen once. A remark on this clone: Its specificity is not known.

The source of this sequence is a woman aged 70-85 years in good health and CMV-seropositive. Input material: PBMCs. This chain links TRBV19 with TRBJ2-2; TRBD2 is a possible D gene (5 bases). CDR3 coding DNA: TGTGCCAGTAAAGAGGGCGCAAGCACCGGGGAGCTGTTTTTT. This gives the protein CASKEGASTGELFF.